The T cell receptor (beta chain) described here comes from a study of radiation and T cells in renal cell carcinoma. Study as a whole: Nephrectomy followed 15 Gy stereotactic body radiation by 4 weeks.

Notes on the study in general: From baseline, blood top tumor clonotypes peaked at 2 weeks post-radiation.

The time point is: blood 2 weeks post-SBRT. Treatment noted: 15 Gy SBRT to primary tumor, nephrectomy 4 weeks later. Profiled with immunoSEQ multiplex PCR; TCRdb holds only in-frame clones, not every one. Altogether roughly 120,000 clones are present, approximately 80% being singletons, with the ten largest covering about 1.9%. The CDR3 consists of 14 residues. Trimming took off 4 bases at V and 7 bases at J, with 16 bases between the two ends. Germline assignment: CDR1 GTSNPN and CDR2 SVGIG (reference sequence). About this clone itself: Antigen specificity is unknown.

The chain couples TRBV30 to TRBJ1-4; unclear D gene. The clonotype originates from a woman aged 60-75 years with renal cell carcinoma. The material sequenced was blood, taken from a patient whose treatment included radiotherapy and nephrectomy. The CDR3, as DNA: TGTGCCTGGACCCACTCTGGAGTAGGTGAAAAACTGTTTTTT. Its protein product is CAWTHSGVGEKLFF.